Listed below are T cell receptor beta chains from one sample, sequenced in a study of blood T cell repertoires in COVID-19. Sequencing used immunoSEQ multiplex PCR; TCRdb keeps in-frame clones, though not all of them. The table lists roughly 220,000 clones, roughly 84% of them singletons, with over 1.2% in the top ten. Sequencing used peripheral blood. The receptors derive from a woman between 40 and 50 years old who had recovered from COVID-19. Both conserved end residues are part of each CDR3. A D gene is named only where the DNA matches it firmly. Expanded clones get a size class; other rows say once, few or many, or leave the size out.

cdr3_aa	cdr3_nt	j_call	d_call	clone_size	v_call
CASSSWDRGETQYF	TGTGCCAGCAGTTCTTGGGACAGGGGAGAGACCCAGTACTTC	TRBJ2-5	TRBD1	.	TRBV6-2/TRBV6-3
CASSLVSGAYEQYF	TGTGCCAGCAGCTTGGTATCAGGGGCCTACGAGCAGTACTTC	TRBJ2-7	.	.	TRBV5-6
CASSRSIDTEAFF	TGTGCCAGCTCACGTTCGATAGACACTGAAGCTTTCTTT	TRBJ1-1	.	.	TRBV18
CASSLDPLSEKLFF	TGTGCCAGCAGCTTAGATCCCCTAAGCGAAAAACTGTTTTTT	TRBJ1-4	.	.	TRBV11-2
CASSGGTGDGYTF	TGTGCCAGCAGCGGGGGGACAGGGGATGGCTACACCTTC	TRBJ1-2	TRBD1	.	TRBV5-5
CASSIGATSGGVETQYF	TGTGCCAGTAGTATAGGAGCTACTAGCGGGGGGGTAGAGACCCAGTACTTC	TRBJ2-5	TRBD2	few	TRBV19
CSVSGDNEQFF	TGCAGTGTGAGCGGCGACAATGAGCAGTTCTTC	TRBJ2-1	.	.	TRBV20-1
CASSLARDRDSTDTQYF	TGTGCCAGCAGCTTAGCGCGGGACAGAGATAGCACAGATACGCAGTATTTT	TRBJ2-3	.	.	TRBV13
CASSSEGQNNQPQHF	TGTGCCAGCAGTTCAGAGGGACAGAACAATCAGCCCCAGCATTTT	TRBJ1-5	TRBD1	.	TRBV6-5
CSAPDRETQYF	TGCAGTGCTCCGGACAGGGAGACCCAGTACTTC	TRBJ2-5	TRBD1	.	TRBV20-1
CASSWPHRGSNQPQHF	TGTGCCAGCAGTTGGCCACACAGGGGCAGCAATCAGCCCCAGCATTTT	TRBJ1-5	TRBD1	.	TRBV28
CSVDPGTSGGRYEQYF	TGCAGCGTCGACCCCGGGACTAGCGGGGGGCGCTACGAGCAGTACTTC	TRBJ2-7	TRBD2	few	TRBV29-1
CASGYSDGTRRTGELFF	TGTGCTAGTGGTTACTCAGACGGGACACGTAGAACCGGGGAGCTGTTTTTT	TRBJ2-2	.	.	TRBV12-5
CASSGVSGGGDTDTQYF	TGTGCCAGCAGCGGAGTGTCAGGAGGAGGAGACACAGATACGCAGTATTTT	TRBJ2-3	.	.	TRBV5-4
CASRRTGIDNQPQHF	TGTGCCAGCAGGCGGACAGGGATTGACAATCAGCCCCAGCATTTT	TRBJ1-5	TRBD1	.	TRBV2
CASSLEAGEQPQHF	TGTGCCAGCAGCTTAGAGGCGGGGGAACAGCCCCAGCATTTT	TRBJ1-5	.	.	TRBV7-2
CASSQELTSTYEQYF	TGTGCCAGCAGCCAAGAATTGACATCCACCTACGAGCAGTACTTC	TRBJ2-7	.	.	TRBV14
CASSRGQTSSYEQYF	TGTGCCAGTAGTAGGGGACAGACCTCCTCCTACGAGCAGTACTTC	TRBJ2-7	TRBD1	.	TRBV19
CATSRNLGLAGGEQFF	TGTGCCACCAGCAGAAATCTGGGACTAGCGGGGGGGGAGCAGTTCTTC	TRBJ2-1	TRBD2	.	TRBV15
CASSQGATQETQYF	TGTGCCAGCAGCCAAGGGGCTACCCAAGAGACCCAGTACTTC	TRBJ2-5	.	.	TRBV3-1/TRBV3-2
CASSGGPPGQLNQPQHF	TGTGCCAGCAGCGGAGGACCACCGGGACAACTCAATCAGCCCCAGCATTTT	TRBJ1-5	.	.	TRBV9
CASSQGQPGGDEQFF	TGTGCCAGCAGCCAAGGACAGCCTGGAGGGGATGAGCAGTTCTTC	TRBJ2-1	.	.	TRBV3-1/TRBV3-2
CASSRQSSSGNTIYF	TGTGCCAGCAGTAGACAGTCTAGCTCTGGAAACACCATATATTTT	TRBJ1-3	.	.	TRBV6-5
CASSQTQGTGNTIYF	TGTGCCAGCAGCCAGACACAAGGTACGGGAAACACCATATATTTT	TRBJ1-3	.	.	TRBV3-1/TRBV3-2
CASSYFAGANKNEKLFF	TGTGCCAGCAGTTACTTTGCTGGGGCGAACAAGAATGAAAAACTGTTTTTT	TRBJ1-4	.	.	TRBV6-2/TRBV6-3
CASSIERTINQPQHF	TGTGCCAGTAGTATAGAACGGACAATCAATCAGCCCCAGCATTTT	TRBJ1-5	.	.	TRBV19
CASSLGNGPAAGNTIYF	TGCGCCAGCAGCTTGGGAAACGGTCCCGCCGCTGGAAACACCATATATTTT	TRBJ1-3	.	.	TRBV5-1
CASSLPTGWPIPSNYGYTF	TGTGCCAGCTCACTCCCGACAGGGTGGCCTATCCCATCTAACTATGGCTACACCTTC	TRBJ1-2	TRBD1	.	TRBV18
CASSLGGFTEAFF	TGTGCCAGCAGCTTAGGGGGCTTTACTGAAGCTTTCTTT	TRBJ1-1	.	.	TRBV7-3
CASSRSGQGYRETQYF	TGTGCCAGCAGCCGATCGGGACAGGGGTATCGAGAGACCCAGTACTTC	TRBJ2-5	TRBD1	.	TRBV14
CASSPLGDTATEAFF	TGTGCCAGCTCACCACTTGGGGACACGGCCACTGAAGCTTTCTTT	TRBJ1-1	.	once	TRBV18
CASSLIGVVETQYF	TGTGCCAGCAGCTTAATAGGGGTGGTAGAGACCCAGTACTTC	TRBJ2-5	.	.	TRBV7-9
CASSPDRLNGYTF	TGTGCCAGCAGTCCGGACAGGTTGAACGGCTACACCTTC	TRBJ1-2	TRBD1	.	TRBV6-2/TRBV6-3
CASSYGDIYSGNTIYF	TGTGCCAGCAGTTACGGGGACATTTACTCTGGAAACACCATATATTTT	TRBJ1-3	.	.	TRBV6-5
CASSSGTSGVVETQYF	TGTGCCAGCAGTTCGGGGACTAGCGGGGTAGTAGAGACCCAGTACTTC	TRBJ2-5	TRBD2	.	TRBV27
CASSLVGGAHEQFF	TGTGCCAGCAGCTTAGTTGGCGGGGCGCATGAGCAGTTCTTC	TRBJ2-1	.	.	TRBV11-1
CASSEEGLVSEQYF	TGTGCCAGCAGTGAAGAGGGACTAGTATCCGAGCAGTACTTC	TRBJ2-7	TRBD2	once	TRBV2
CASSLYRQLTDTQYF	TGTGCCAGCAGTTTGTATAGACAGCTCACAGATACGCAGTATTTT	TRBJ2-3	.	.	TRBV28
CASTGTDVGLRQPQHF	TGTGCCAGTACCGGGACAGATGTGGGATTACGTCAGCCCCAGCATTTT	TRBJ1-5	TRBD1	once	TRBV19
CASSQDNLRQELYEQYF	TGCGCCAGCAGCCAAGACAACTTGAGACAGGAACTCTACGAGCAGTACTTC	TRBJ2-7	.	few	TRBV4-1
CASSPSAGSRAYEQYF	TGTGCCAGCAGTCCAAGCGCCGGGTCCAGGGCCTACGAGCAGTACTTC	TRBJ2-7	.	.	TRBV28
CASNTMTGAQPQHF	TGTGCCAGTAACACAATGACAGGGGCTCAGCCCCAGCATTTT	TRBJ1-5	TRBD1	.	TRBV19
CASSPTQGPNTEAFF	TGTGCCAGCTCACCAACACAGGGGCCGAACACTGAAGCTTTCTTT	TRBJ1-1	TRBD1	.	TRBV18
CASSYMGLNTEAFF	TGTGCCAGCAGTTACATGGGACTAAACACTGAAGCTTTCTTT	TRBJ1-1	.	.	TRBV6-5
CATRAGTANAKSSGANVLTF	TGTGCCACGAGGGCCGGGACAGCGAATGCAAAGAGCTCTGGGGCCAACGTCCTGACTTTC	TRBJ2-6	TRBD1	.	TRBV2
CSALTGSQYF	TGCAGTGCTCTTACAGGGTCCCAGTACTTC	TRBJ2-7	.	.	TRBV20-1
CASSFISIGYGYTF	TGTGCCAGCAGCTTTATTTCCATCGGCTATGGCTACACCTTC	TRBJ1-2	.	.	TRBV5-5
CASRQGQSLGEQYF	TGTGCCAGCAGGCAGGGACAGTCCTTGGGCGAGCAGTACTTC	TRBJ2-7	TRBD1	.	TRBV7-8
CATSRDLLAPPDEQFF	TGTGCCACCAGCAGAGATTTGCTAGCCCCCCCAGATGAGCAGTTCTTC	TRBJ2-1	.	.	TRBV15
CASSPLRQSGGRTGGYTF	TGTGCCAGCTCACCACTTCGACAATCGGGGGGAAGGACTGGTGGCTACACCTTC	TRBJ1-2	.	.	TRBV18
CASRFQIDEAFF	TGTGCCAGCAGGTTCCAAATAGATGAAGCTTTCTTT	TRBJ1-1	.	.	TRBV2